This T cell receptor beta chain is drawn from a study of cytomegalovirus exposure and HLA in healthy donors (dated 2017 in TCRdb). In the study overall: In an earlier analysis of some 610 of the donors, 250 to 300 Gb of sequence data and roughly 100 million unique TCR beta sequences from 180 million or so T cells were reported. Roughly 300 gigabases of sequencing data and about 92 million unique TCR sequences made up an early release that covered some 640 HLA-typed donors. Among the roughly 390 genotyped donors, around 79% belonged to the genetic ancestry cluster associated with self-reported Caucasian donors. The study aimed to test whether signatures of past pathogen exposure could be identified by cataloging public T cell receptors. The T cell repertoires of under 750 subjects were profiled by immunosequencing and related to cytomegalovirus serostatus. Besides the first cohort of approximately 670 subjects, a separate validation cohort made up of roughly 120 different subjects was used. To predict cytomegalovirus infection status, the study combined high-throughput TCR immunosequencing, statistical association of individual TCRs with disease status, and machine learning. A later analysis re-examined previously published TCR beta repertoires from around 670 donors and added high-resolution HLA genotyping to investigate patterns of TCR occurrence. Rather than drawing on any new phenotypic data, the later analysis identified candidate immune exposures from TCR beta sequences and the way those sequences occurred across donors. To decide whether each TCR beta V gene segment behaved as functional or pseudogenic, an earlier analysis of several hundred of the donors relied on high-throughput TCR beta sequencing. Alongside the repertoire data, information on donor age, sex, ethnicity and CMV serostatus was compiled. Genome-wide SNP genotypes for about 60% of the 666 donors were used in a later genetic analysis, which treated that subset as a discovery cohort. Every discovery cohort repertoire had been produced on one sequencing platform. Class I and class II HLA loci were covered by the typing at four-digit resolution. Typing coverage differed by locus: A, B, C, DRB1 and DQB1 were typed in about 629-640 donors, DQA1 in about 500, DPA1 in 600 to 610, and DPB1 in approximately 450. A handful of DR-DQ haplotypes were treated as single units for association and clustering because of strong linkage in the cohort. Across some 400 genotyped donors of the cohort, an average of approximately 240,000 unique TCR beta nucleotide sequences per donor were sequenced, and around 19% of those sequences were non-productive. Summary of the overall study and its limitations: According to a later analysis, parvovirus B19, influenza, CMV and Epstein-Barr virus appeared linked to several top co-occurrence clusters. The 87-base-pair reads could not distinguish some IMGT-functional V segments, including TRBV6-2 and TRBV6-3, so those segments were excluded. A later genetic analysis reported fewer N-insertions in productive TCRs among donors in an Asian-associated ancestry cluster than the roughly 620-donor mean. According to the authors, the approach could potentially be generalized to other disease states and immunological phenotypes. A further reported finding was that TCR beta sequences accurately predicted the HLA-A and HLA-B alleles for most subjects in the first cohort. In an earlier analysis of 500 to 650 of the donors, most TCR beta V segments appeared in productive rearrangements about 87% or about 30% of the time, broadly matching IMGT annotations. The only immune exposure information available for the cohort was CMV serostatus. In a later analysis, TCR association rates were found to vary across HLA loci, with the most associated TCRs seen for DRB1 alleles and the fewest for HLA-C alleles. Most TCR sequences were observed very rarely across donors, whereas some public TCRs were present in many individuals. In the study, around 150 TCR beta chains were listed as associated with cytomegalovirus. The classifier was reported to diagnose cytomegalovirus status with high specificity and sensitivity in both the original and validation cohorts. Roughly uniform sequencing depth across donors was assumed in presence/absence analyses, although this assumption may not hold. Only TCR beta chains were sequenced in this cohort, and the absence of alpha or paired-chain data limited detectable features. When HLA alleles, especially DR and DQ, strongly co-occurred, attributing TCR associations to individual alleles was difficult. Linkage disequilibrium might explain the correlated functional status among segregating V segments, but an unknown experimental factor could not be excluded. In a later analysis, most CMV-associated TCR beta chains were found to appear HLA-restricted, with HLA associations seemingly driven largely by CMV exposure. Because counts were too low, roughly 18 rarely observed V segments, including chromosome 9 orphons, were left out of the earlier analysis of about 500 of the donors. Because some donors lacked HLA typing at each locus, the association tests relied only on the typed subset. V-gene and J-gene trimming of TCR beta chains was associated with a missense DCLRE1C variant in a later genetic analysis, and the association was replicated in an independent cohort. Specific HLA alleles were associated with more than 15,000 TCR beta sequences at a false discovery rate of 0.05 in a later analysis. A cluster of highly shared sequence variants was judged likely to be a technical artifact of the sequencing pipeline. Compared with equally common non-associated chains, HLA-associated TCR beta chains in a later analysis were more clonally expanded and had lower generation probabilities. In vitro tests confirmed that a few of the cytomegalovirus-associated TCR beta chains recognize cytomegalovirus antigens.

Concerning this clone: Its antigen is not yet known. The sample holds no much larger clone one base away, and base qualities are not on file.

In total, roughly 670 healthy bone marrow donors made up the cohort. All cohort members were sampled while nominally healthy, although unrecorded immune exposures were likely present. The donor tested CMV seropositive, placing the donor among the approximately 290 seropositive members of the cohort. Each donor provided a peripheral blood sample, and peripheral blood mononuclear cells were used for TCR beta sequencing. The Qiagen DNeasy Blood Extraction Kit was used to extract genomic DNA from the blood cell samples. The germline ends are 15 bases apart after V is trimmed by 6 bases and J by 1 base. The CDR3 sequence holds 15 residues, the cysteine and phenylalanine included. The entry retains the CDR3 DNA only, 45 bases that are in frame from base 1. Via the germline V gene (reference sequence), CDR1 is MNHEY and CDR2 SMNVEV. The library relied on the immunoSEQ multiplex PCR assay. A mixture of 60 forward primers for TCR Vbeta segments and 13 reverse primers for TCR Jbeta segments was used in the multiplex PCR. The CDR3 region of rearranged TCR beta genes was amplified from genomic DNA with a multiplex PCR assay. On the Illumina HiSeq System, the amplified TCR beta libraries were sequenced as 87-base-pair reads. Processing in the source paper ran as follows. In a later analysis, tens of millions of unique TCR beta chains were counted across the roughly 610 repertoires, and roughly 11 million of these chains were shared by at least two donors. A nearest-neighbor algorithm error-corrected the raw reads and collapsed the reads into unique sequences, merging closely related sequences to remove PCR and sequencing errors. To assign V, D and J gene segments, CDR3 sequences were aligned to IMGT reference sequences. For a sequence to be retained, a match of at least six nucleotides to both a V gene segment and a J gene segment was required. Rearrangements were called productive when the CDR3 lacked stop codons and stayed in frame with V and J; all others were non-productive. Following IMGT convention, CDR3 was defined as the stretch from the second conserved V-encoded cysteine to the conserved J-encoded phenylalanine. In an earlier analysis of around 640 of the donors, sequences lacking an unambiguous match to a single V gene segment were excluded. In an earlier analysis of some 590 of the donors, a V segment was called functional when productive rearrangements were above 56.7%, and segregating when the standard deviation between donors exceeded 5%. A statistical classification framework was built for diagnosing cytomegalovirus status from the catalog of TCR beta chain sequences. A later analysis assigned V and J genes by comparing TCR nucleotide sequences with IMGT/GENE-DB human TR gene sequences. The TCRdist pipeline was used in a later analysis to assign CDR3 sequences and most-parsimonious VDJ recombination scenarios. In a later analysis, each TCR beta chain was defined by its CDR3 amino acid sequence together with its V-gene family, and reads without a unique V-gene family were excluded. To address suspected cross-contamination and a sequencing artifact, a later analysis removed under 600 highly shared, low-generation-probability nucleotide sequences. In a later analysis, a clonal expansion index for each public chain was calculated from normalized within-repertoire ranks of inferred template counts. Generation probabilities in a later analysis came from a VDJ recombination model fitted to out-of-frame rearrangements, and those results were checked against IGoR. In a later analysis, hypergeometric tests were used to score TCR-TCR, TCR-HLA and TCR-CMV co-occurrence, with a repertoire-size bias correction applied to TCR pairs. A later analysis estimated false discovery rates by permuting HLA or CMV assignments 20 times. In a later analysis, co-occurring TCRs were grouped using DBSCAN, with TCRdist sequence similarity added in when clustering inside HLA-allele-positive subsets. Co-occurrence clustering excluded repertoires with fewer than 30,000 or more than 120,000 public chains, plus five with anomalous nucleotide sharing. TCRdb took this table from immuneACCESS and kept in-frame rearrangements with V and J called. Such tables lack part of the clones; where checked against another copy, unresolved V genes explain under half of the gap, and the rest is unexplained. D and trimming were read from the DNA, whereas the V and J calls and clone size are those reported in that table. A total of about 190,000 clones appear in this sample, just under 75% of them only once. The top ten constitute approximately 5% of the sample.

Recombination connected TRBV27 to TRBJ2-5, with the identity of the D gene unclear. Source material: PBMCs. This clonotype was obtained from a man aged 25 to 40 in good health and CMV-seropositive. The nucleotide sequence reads TGTGCCAGCAGCCCTTTCCGGTTAACCCAAGAGACCCAGTACTTC. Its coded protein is CASSPFRLTQETQYF.